The 21 T cell receptor beta chains in this list originate from one sample, sequenced in a study of blood T cells in healthy people across ages (dated by TCRdb to the mid-2010s). Library preparation was by 5' RACE. Sequencer: Illumina HiSeq 2500. The second PCR ran for roughly 7 to 11 cycles and used a J-beta primer mix along with a sample-barcoded 5' primer. In-frame beta chains were kept once TCRdb had trimmed the public reads at Q25 with fastp and called clones with MiXCR. Each entry is one CDR3 protein sequence, shown with its most common DNA and genes. Across this sample there are 2 million or so distinct CDR3 sequences, with less than 50% seen only once. 2.1% of the sample belongs to the ten largest clones. The specimen sequenced was blood. Every receptor here comes from a woman aged 40 to 49 in good health.

The chain uses TRBV28 and TRBJ2-7, with 10 bases that match TRBD1. With 2 bases clipped from V and 5 bases from J, the junction kept 6 bases outside the gene matches. The CDR3 consists of 15 residues. Germline V gives CDR1 MDHEN, CDR2 SYDVKM. This CDR3 reads CASSLTRTGGHEQYF. The CDR3 coding sequence is TGTGCCAGCAGTTTAACTCGGACAGGGGGGCACGAGCAGTACTTC.

The CDR3 DNA follows: TGCGCCAGCAGCTTGTCCTCTAGCGGCCCAGATACGCAGTATTTT. Its translation: CASSLSSSGPDTQYF. This sequence joins TRBV5-1 and TRBJ2-3; 7 nucleotides match TRBD2. Trimming removed 1 base from V and 4 bases from J; junction bases left unmatched: 6. Germline CDR1 is SGHRS and CDR2 is YFSETQ. The CDR3 has 15 amino acids.

The CDR3 is CASSPAAGGGNEQFF. DNA for the CDR3: TGTGCCAGCTCACCGGCGGCGGGGGGCGGAAATGAGCAGTTCTTC. This rearrangement joins TRBV18 to TRBJ2-1; 8 bases agree with TRBD2. CDR1 and CDR2 (germline): KGHSH, LQKENI. This CDR3 comprises 15 residues. Trimming at V came to 3 bases and at J to 7 bases, leaving 8 bases not matched to a gene.

The gene calls are TRBV5-5 and TRBJ2-1; 9 bases fit TRBD1. V trimming: 4 bases; J trimming: 15 bases; junction bases outside the gene matches: 8. CDR1 is SGHKS, CDR2 YYEKEE, per germline (reference sequence). This CDR3 comprises 12 residues. CDR3 protein: CASSIMDRGWFF. For the CDR3, the DNA is TGTGCCAGCAGCATCATGGACAGGGGTTGGTTCTTC.

The CDR3 nucleotides are TGCAGCGTTTCCACAGGGGTAGATACGCAGTATTTT. As protein: CSVSTGVDTQYF. The chain joins TRBV29-1 to TRBJ2-3, with 7 bases lining up with TRBD1. There are 12 residues in the CDR3. Germline V lookup: CDR1 SQVTM, CDR2 ANQGSEA. Trimming removed 5 bases from V and 5 bases from J; junction bases left unmatched: 4.

This clonotype was observed a single time. The V gene is TRBV6-2 or TRBV6-3, the J gene TRBJ2-6; 12 bases align to TRBD2. The CDR3 sequence is 18 residues long. With 2 bases clipped from V and 4 bases from J, the junction kept 6 bases outside the gene matches. Germline V gene lookup returns CDR1 MNHEY and CDR2 SVGEGT. The CDR3 spells CASSYPTSGRGGANVLTF. As DNA, the CDR3 is TGTGCCAGCAGTTACCCGACTAGCGGGAGAGGAGGGGCCAACGTCCTGACTTTC.

The chain is built from TRBV25-1 and TRBJ2-1; the D gene could be TRBD1 or TRBD2 (6 bases each). This CDR3 has 17 amino acids. Trimming pared 4 bases from V and 0 bases from J, leaving 16 bases between. Germline V lookup: CDR1 MGHDK, CDR2 SYGVNS. The CDR3 nucleotides are TGTGCCAGCAGTGGATATAGGAGGGGGGCCTCCTACAATGAGCAGTTCTTC. Translated: CASSGYRRGASYNEQFF.

This clonotype was counted between two and nine times. The chain joins TRBV13 to TRBJ2-6, with TRBD1 identical over 9 bases. This CDR3 region has 20 residues. Germline lookup yields CDR1 PRHDT and CDR2 FYEKMQ (reference sequence). J was trimmed by 0 bases and V by 5 bases; bases with no gene match: 14. The CDR3 protein is CASSPHPGTGLSSGANVLTF. CDR3 coding DNA: TGTGCCAGCAGCCCCCACCCCGGGACAGGGCTTAGCTCTGGGGCCAACGTCCTGACTTTC.

This CDR3 is CATSIGDGIYSGANVLTF. The DNA of the CDR3 is TGTGCCACCTCAATAGGGGACGGAATTTACTCTGGGGCCAACGTCCTGACTTTC. The chain is built from TRBV27 and TRBJ2-6; either TRBD1 or TRBD2 may supply D (5 bases each). Germline CDR1 reads MNHEY; CDR2 reads SMNVEV (reference sequence). The CDR3 extends over 18 amino acids. The germline V and J ends were trimmed by 10 bases and 0 bases, with 22 bases remaining between them.

The V gene is TRBV6-6, the J gene TRBJ2-7, with D possibly being TRBD1 or TRBD2 (5 bases each). CDR1 and CDR2 (germline): MNHNY, SVGAGI (reference sequence). The CDR3 length is 14 residues. Trimming removed 7 bases at V and 0 bases at J, with 13 bases between. CDR3 amino acids: CASKEGTSSYEQYF. The CDR3, as DNA: TGTGCCAGCAAAGAAGGGACGAGCTCCTACGAGCAGTACTTC.

The V gene is TRBV15, the J gene TRBJ2-5, with 10 nucleotides matching TRBD2. The length of the CDR3 is 16 residues. Germline CDR1 is LNHNV and CDR2 is YYDKDF (reference sequence). J was trimmed by 1 base and V by 2 bases; bases with no gene match: 4. The chain's CDR3 is CATSRLAGAIQETQYF. CDR3 DNA: TGTGCCACCAGCAGACTAGCGGGGGCCATCCAAGAGACCCAGTACTTC.

The chain uses TRBV10-3 and TRBJ1-1; unclear D gene. The V gene's germline CDR1 is ENHRY and CDR2 SYGVKD. The CDR3 sequence is 13 residues long. The V end lost 7 bases, the J end lost 1 base, and 10 bases lay between the germline ends. This CDR3 is CAIMGRRNTEAFF. In nucleotides, the CDR3 is TGTGCCATCATGGGCAGAAGGAACACTGAAGCTTTCTTT.

V is TRBV4-1 and J is TRBJ2-1; 9 nucleotides match TRBD2. With the DNA end fitting TRBJ2-7 better, the J assignment may be wrong. The CDR3 is 16 residues long. Germline CDR1 and CDR2: MGHRA and YSYEKL. CDR3 in amino acids: CASSQVLAGAYYEQYF. The CDR3 bases are TGCGCCAGCAGCCAAGTCTTAGCGGGAGCCTACTACGAGCAGTACTTC.

J is TRBJ2-5 and V is TRBV7-2, with a weak D call TRBD2 (6 bases). Germline loops: CDR1 SGHTA, CDR2 FQGNSA. Trimming took 5 bases from V and 1 from J, leaving 14 bases between them. This CDR3 is 15 amino acids long. Here the CDR3 reads CASSRDSGTQETQYF. The CDR3 nucleotides are TGTGCCAGCAGCCGGGATAGCGGAACCCAAGAGACCCAGTACTTC.

This clonotype was detected a few times. V is TRBV5-1 and J is TRBJ2-5; 12 bases are shared with TRBD1. J gave up 4 bases and V 0 bases, and 10 bases lay outside the gene matches. Germline V CDR1 and CDR2: SGHRS, YFSETQ. This CDR3 region has 18 residues. As DNA, the CDR3 is TGCGCCAGCAGCTTGGATCAACCCGGGACAGGGGGCCGAGAGACCCAGTACTTC. It is translated as CASSLDQPGTGGRETQYF.

This clonotype has just a few counts. This chain joins TRBV20-1 and TRBJ2-4; the match to TRBD1 covers 8 bases. This CDR3 region has 13 residues. In germline, CDR1 is DFQATT, CDR2 SNEGSKA (reference sequence). V was clipped by 0 bases and J by 7 bases; unmatched bases: 2. The chain's CDR3 is CSARDSGGNIQYF. In DNA form, the CDR3 reads TGCAGTGCTAGAGATTCAGGGGGCAACATTCAGTACTTC.

As concerns this clonotype: One junction end disagrees with the germline gene, perhaps due to a read error. This rearrangement joins TRBV7-9 to TRBJ2-7; tentatively, D is TRBD2 (5 bases). The length of the CDR3 is 12 residues. Germline V gene sequence: CDR1 SEHNR, CDR2 FQNEAQ (reference sequence). DNA of the CDR3: TGTTCCAGCAGCTTAGGGAGCTACGAGCAGTACTTC. Translating it yields CSSSLGSYEQYF.

Comment on this clonotype: At one end the junction does not follow the germline gene, possibly because of a read error. The chain combines TRBV28 with TRBJ2-7; no reliable D call. The CDR3 covers 11 residues. Germline loops: CDR1 MDHEN, CDR2 SYDVKM. CDR3 coding DNA: TGTGCCAGCAGTATATCCTCCGAGCAGTACTTC. Its translation: CASSISSEQYF.

This clonotype was counted once. The rearrangement uses TRBV7-2 and TRBJ2-1; the match to TRBD2 covers 10 bases. There are 17 residues in the CDR3. The trim removed 2 bases at V and 1 base at J, leaving 5 bases unmatched. CDR1 is SGHTA and CDR2 is FQGNSA in the germline V gene. CDR3 bases: TGTGCCAGCAGCTTAACGAGCGGGGGGGCGTCCTACAATGAGCAGTTCTTC. Its translation: CASSLTSGGASYNEQFF.

This sequence joins TRBV3-1 and TRBJ2-7, with D perhaps being TRBD1 or TRBD2 (6 bases each). The ends were cut back, 3 bases at V and 0 bases at J, with 21 bases in the middle. There are 18 residues in the CDR3. The germline V gene encodes CDR1 LGHDT and CDR2 YNNKEL (reference sequence). CDR3 region: CASSHFRGTNLPSYEQYF. In DNA, the CDR3 is TGTGCCAGCAGCCACTTTCGGGGGACAAACTTACCCTCCTACGAGCAGTACTTC.

Worth noting for this clonotype: It is likely a read error, because the conserved phenylalanine at the end of the CDR3 is missing. The chain combines TRBV4-3 with TRBJ2-1; the D gene is possibly TRBD2 (7 bases). Trimming took 0 bases from V and 8 from J, leaving 17 bases between them. The CDR3 contains 16 residues. The V gene's germline CDR1 is LGHNA and CDR2 YSLEER. The CDR3: CASSQDQGGGLDEQFL. The CDR3, as DNA: TGCGCCAGCAGCCAAGATCAAGGGGGGGGCCTCGATGAGCAGTTCTTA.